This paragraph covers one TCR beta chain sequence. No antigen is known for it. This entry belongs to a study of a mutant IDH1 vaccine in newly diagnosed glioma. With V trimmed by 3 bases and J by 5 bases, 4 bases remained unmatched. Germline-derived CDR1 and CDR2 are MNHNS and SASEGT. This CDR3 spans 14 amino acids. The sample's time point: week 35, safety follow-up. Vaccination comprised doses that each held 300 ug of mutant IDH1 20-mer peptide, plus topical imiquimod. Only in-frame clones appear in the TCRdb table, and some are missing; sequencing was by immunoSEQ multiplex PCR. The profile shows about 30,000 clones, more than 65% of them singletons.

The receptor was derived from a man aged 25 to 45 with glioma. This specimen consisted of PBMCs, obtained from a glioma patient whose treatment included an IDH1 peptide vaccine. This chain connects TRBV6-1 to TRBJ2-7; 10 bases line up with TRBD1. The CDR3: CASSDPGTGDEQYF. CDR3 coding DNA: TGTGCCAGCAGTGACCCCGGGACAGGGGACGAGCAGTACTTC.